The clone carrying this T cell receptor beta chain was seen more than once but under ten times. Its antigen is not known. The data derive from a study of cytomegalovirus exposure and HLA in healthy donors. Study-level background: The study placed approximately 78% of its approximately 400 genotyped donors in the Caucasian-associated ancestry cluster.

PCR primers comprised 60 Vbeta and 13 Jbeta primers. TCRdb keeps only in-frame clones here, not all; method: immunoSEQ multiplex PCR. In the table there are around 120,000 clones, 77% of which are singletons. Study-wide points: It was reportedly the case that the classifier diagnosed cytomegalovirus status with high specificity and sensitivity. A later analysis linked a missense variant in DCLRE1C to the trimming of TCR beta V and J genes.

The sequence derives from a human donor in good health. Sequencing was done on a sample of PBMCs.

The CDR3 DNA is TGCGCCAGCAGCCAAGATATTGGCAGGGGCACAGATACGCAGTATTTT. Its translation: CASSQDIGRGTDTQYF. This chain connects TRBV4-1 to TRBJ2-3; a weak D match, TRBD1 (5 bases). Trimming took 0 bases from V and 1 from J, leaving 11 bases between them. There are 16 residues in the CDR3. Germline loops: CDR1 MGHRA, CDR2 YSYEKL.